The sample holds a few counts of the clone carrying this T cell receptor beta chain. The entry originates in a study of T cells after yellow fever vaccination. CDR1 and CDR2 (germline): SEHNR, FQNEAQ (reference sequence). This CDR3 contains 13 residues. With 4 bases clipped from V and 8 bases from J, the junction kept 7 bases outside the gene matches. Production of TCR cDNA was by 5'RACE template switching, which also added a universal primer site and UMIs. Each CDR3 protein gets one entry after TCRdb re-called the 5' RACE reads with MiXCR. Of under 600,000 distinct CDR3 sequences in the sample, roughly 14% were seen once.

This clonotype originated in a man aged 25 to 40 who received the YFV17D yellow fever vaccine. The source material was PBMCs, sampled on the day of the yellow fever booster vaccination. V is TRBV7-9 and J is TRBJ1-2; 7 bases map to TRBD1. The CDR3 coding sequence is TGTGCCAGCAGCTCATCCTACAGGGGCGGCTACACCTTC. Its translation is CASSSSYRGGYTF.